This record concerns one TCR beta chain sequence. The sample is drawn from a study of T cell changes during pregnancy in multiple sclerosis. The CDR3 covers 13 residues. Trimming took 5 bases from V and 8 from J, leaving 13 bases between them. Germline values: CDR1 MNHEY, CDR2 SMNVEV (reference sequence). TCRdb keeps only in-frame clones here, not all; method: immunoSEQ multiplex PCR. In the table there are around 25,000 clones, roughly 90% of which are singletons. The sequence came from a female donor with multiple sclerosis, enrolled in a pregnancy study. The genes are TRBV27 and TRBJ2-1, with D possibly TRBD2 on 6 matching bases. Here the sequenced sample was CD8+ T cells from peripheral blood mononuclear cells, taken in the second trimester of pregnancy. Here the CDR3 DNA reads TGTGCCAGCAGTCCGGGACTTTGGGATGAGCAGTTCTTC. This codes for CASSPGLWDEQFF.